The 4 T cell receptor beta chains below come from one sample, sequenced in a study of cytomegalovirus exposure and HLA in healthy donors. Generated by immunoSEQ multiplex PCR, the TCRdb table keeps only in-frame clones and is missing some. The sample has 150,000 to 170,000 clones, 65% to 90% seen once. The sample was PBMCs. The receptors derive from a man aged 18-30 years in good health and CMV-seropositive.

V usage is TRBV7-6 and J usage is TRBJ1-4; no clear D gene. Germline V gene lookup returns CDR1 SGHVS and CDR2 FNYEAQ. The CDR3 runs to 13 residues. The V and J ends lost 0 bases and 4 bases respectively, with 3 bases between them. The CDR3 DNA follows: TGTGCCAGCAGCTTAGCCGTTAATGAAAAACTGTTTTTT. It codes for CASSLAVNEKLFF.

The chain joins TRBV4-1 to TRBJ2-5, with TRBD1 matching over 9 bases. Looked up from germline, CDR1 is MGHRA and CDR2 is YSYEKL. V shed 6 bases, J shed 4 bases, and the junction held 3 bases outside the gene matches. This CDR3 has 13 residues. The CDR3 nucleotides read TGCGCCAGCAGTATGACAGGGGGAGAGACCCAGTACTTC. Residues: CASSMTGGETQYF.

The V gene is TRBV4-3, the J gene TRBJ2-1; 9 bases map to TRBD2. V dropped 0 bases and J dropped 4; count of bases not matched to a gene: 10. The CDR3 has 18 residues. Germline CDR1 reads LGHNA; CDR2 reads YSLEER. The CDR3 DNA is TGCGCCAGCAGCCAAGATAGCCTAGCGGGGCGTCATTACAATGAGCAGTTCTTC. Amino acids: CASSQDSLAGRHYNEQFF.

The CDR3: CASQGSGGNTIYF. CDR3 DNA sequence: TGCGCCAGCCAGGGGTCGGGCGGAAACACCATATATTTT. The V and J genes are TRBV10-2 and TRBJ1-3, with a tentative D call TRBD1 (6 bases). Trimming took 8 bases from V and 4 from J, leaving 12 bases between them. Looked up from germline, CDR1 is WSHSY and CDR2 is SAAADI. The CDR3 spans 13 residues.